What follows describes a single TCR beta chain. Its target is not known. This sample is drawn from a study of beta chain features in type 1 diabetes. Study-level findings and limits: When Type 1 diabetes patients were examined, their TCRB CDR3s proved moderately but significantly shorter in all four CD4+ subsets.

Germline loops: CDR1 MGHDK, CDR2 SYGVNS. The CDR3 runs 15 residues. V gave up 4 bases and J gave up 1 base, with 13 bases separating them. Sequencing targeted expressed TCRB transcripts, as all isolated RNA had been reverse transcribed. The repertoire was sequenced with immunoSEQ multiplex PCR; TCRdb's copy has only in-frame clones and lacks some. The sample has 120,000 or so clones; 15% to 20% are singletons. The chain joins TRBV25-1 to TRBJ1-1; maybe TRBD1 (5 bases). The source material was central memory CD4+ T cells from blood. This sequence was found in a man aged 25 to 40 with type 1 diabetes. The CDR3, as DNA: TGTGCCAGCAGTGGTCGTTTAGGGGAGAACACTGAAGCTTTCTTT. Its protein is CASSGRLGENTEAFF.